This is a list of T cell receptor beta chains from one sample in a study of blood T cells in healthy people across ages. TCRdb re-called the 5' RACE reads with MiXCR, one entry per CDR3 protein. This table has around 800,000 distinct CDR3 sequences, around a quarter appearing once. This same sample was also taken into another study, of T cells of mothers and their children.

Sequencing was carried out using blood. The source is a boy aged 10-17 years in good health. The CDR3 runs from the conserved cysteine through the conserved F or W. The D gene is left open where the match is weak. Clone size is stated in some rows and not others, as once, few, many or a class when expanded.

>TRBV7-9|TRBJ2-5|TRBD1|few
CASSSSRDRGSETQYF
TGTGCCAGCAGCTCCAGCCGGGACAGGGGAAGTGAGACCCAGTACTTC
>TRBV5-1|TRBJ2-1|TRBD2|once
CASSLPRTSGNNEQFF
TGCGCCAGCAGCTTACCCCGGACTAGCGGGAACAATGAGCAGTTCTTC
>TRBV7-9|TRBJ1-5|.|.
CASSLVGVGGQHF
TGTGCCAGCAGCTTAGTTGGGGTTGGGGGCCAGCATTTT
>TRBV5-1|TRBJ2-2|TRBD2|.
CASSFPAGVGGELFF
TGCGCCAGCAGCTTCCCCGCGGGGGTAGGCGGGGAGCTGTTTTTT
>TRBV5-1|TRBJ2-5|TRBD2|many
CASSLRSSGQETQYF
TGCGCCAGCAGCTTGAGGTCTAGCGGACAAGAGACCCAGTACTTC
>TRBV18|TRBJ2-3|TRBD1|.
CASSPTGSGTDTQYF
TGTGCCAGCTCCCCGACAGGGTCTGGCACAGATACGCAGTATTTT
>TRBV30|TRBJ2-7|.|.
CAWTRVSYEQYF
TGTGCCTGGACCCGGGTTTCCTACGAGCAGTACTTC
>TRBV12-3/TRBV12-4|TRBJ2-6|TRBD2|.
CASSPWTSGYDSGANVLTF
TGTGCCAGCAGTCCCTGGACTAGCGGTTATGACTCTGGGGCCAACGTCCTGACTTTC
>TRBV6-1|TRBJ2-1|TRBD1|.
CASIRDSPYNEQFF
TGTGCCAGCATCCGGGACAGCCCCTACAATGAGCAGTTCTTC
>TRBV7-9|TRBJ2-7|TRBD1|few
CASSFRDRAYEQYF
TGTGCCAGCAGCTTCCGGGACAGGGCCTACGAGCAGTACTTC
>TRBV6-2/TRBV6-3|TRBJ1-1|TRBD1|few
CASSYSWRGPVERNTEAFF
TGTGCCAGCAGTTACTCCTGGAGGGGGCCGGTTGAAAGGAACACTGAGGCTTTCTTT
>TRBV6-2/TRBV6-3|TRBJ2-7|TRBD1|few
CASRKTGGYEQYF
TGTGCCAGCAGGAAGACAGGGGGGTACGAGCAGTACTTC